The clone carrying this T cell receptor (beta chain) showed up many times. This specimen belongs to a study of identical twins. Looked up from germline, CDR1 is SGHDN and CDR2 is FVKESK. Trimming left V 5 bases short and J 6 bases short, with 16 bases between. CDR3 length: 15 residues. TCRdb re-called the 5' RACE reads with MiXCR, one entry per CDR3 protein. Of roughly 710,000 distinct CDR3 sequences in the sample, around 6% are singletons; the top ten hold around 1.9%. The source material was naive T cells sorted from blood. This receptor was identified in a man aged 18 to 29 in good health. The rearrangement joins TRBV14 to TRBJ1-4, with a possible D match to TRBD1 (5 bases). The CDR3 coding sequence is TGTGCCAGCAGCTTGGGGGGGACGGATGATGAAAAACTGTTTTTT. The encoded protein is CASSLGGTDDEKLFF.